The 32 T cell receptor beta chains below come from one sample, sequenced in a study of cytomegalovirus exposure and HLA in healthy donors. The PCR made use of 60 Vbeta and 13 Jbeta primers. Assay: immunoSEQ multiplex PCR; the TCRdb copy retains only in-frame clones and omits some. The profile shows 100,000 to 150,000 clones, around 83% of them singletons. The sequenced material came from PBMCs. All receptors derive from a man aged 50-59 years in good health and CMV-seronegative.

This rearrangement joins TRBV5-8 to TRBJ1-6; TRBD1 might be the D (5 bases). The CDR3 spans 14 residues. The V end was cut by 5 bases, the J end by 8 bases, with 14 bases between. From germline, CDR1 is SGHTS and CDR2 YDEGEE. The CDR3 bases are TGTGCCAGCAGGCCCGGGACTGACCATTCACCCCTCCACTTT. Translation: CASRPGTDHSPLHF.

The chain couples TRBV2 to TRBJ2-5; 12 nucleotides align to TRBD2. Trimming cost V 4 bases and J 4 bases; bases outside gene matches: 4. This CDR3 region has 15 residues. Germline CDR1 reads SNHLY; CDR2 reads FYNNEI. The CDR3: CASSGTSGGRETQYF. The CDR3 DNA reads TGTGCCAGCAGTGGTACTAGCGGGGGGAGAGAGACCCAGTACTTC.

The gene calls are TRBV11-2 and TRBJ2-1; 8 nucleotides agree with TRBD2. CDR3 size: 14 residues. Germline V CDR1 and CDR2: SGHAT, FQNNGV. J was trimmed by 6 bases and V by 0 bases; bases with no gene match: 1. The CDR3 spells CASSLDGTSNEQFF. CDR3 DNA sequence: TGTGCCAGCAGCTTAGACGGGACTAGCAATGAGCAGTTCTTC.

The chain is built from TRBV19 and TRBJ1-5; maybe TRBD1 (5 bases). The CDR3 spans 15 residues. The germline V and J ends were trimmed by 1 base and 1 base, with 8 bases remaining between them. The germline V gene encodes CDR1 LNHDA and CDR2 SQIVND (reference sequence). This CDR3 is CASSIADKSNQPQHF. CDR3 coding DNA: TGTGCCAGTAGTATAGCGGACAAGAGCAATCAGCCCCAGCATTTT.

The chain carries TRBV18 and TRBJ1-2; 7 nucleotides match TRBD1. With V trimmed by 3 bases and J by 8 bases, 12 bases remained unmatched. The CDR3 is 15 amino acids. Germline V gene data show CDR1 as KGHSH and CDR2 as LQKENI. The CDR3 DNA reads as TGTGCCAGCTCACCTCCCTTACAGGGGTTGATCGGCTACACCTTC. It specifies CASSPPLQGLIGYTF.

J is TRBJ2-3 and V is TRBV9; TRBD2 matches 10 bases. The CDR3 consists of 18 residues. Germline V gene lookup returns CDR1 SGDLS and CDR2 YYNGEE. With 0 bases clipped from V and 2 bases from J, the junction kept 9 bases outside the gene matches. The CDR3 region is CASSVEGGAGGPTDTQYF. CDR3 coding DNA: TGTGCCAGCAGCGTAGAGGGGGGAGCGGGGGGGCCCACAGATACGCAGTATTTT.

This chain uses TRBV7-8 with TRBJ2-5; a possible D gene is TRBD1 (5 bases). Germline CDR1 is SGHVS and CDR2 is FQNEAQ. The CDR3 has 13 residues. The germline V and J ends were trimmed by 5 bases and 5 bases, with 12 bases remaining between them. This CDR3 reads CASSPQGLETQYF. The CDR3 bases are TGTGCCAGCAGCCCCCAGGGCTTGGAGACCCAGTACTTC.

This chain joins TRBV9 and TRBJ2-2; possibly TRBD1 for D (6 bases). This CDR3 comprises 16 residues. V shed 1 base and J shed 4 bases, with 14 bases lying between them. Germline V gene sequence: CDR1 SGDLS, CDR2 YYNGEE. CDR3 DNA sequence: TGTGCCAGCAGCGTAACAGGGAATGGAGGCACCGGGGAGCTGTTTTTT. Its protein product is CASSVTGNGGTGELFF.

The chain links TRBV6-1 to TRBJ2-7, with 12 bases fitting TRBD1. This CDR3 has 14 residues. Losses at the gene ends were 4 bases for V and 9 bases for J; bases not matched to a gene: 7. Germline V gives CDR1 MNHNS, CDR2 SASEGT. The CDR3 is CASSAGTGGRGQYF. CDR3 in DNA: TGTGCCAGCAGTGCCGGGACAGGGGGCCGGGGGCAGTACTTC.

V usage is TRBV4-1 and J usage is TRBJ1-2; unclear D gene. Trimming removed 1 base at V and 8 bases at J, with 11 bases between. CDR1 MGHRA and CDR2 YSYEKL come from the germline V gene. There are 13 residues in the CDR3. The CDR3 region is CASSQVPVVGYTF. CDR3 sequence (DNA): TGCGCCAGCAGCCAAGTGCCAGTTGTAGGCTACACCTTC.

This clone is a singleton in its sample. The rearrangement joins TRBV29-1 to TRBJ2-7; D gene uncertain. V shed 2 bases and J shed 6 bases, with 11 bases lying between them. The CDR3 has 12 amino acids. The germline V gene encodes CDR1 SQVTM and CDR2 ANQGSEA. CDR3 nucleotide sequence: TGCAGCGTTGAAAGCTCGCGTTCCGAGCAGTACTTC. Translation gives CSVESSRSEQYF.

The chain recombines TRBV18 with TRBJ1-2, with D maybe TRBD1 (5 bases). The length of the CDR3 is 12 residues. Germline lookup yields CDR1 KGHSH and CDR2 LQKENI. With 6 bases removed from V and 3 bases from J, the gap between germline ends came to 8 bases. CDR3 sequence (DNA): TGTGCCAGCTCCCCGGGGGACTATGGCTACACCTTC. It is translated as CASSPGDYGYTF.

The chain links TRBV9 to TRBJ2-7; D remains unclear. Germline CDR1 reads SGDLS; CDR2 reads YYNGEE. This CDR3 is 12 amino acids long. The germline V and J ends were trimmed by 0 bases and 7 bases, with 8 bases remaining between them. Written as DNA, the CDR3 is TGTGCCAGCAGCGTAGTTGAGCAAGAGCAGTACTTC. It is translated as CASSVVEQEQYF.

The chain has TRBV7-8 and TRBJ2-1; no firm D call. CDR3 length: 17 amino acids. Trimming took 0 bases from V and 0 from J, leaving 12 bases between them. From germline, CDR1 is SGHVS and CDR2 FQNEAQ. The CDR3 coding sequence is TGTGCCAGCAGCTTAGCCAGGTTCCCGAGCTCCTACAATGAGCAGTTCTTC. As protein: CASSLARFPSSYNEQFF.

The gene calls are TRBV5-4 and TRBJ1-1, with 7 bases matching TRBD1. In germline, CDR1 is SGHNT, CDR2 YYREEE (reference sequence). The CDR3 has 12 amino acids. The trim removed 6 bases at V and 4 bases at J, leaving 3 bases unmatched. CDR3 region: CASKAGGTEAFF. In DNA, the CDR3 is TGTGCCAGCAAGGCAGGGGGCACTGAAGCTTTCTTT. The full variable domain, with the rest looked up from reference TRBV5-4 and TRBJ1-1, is ETGVTQSPTHLIKTRGQQVTLRCSSQSGHNTVSWYQQALGQGPQFIFQYYREEENGRGNFPPRFSGLQFPNYSSELNVNALELDDSALYLCASKAGGTEAFFGQGTRLTVV.

The CDR3 DNA is TGTGCCAGCAGCTTACTTAGCGGGGGGGAGACCCAGTACTTC. This gives the protein CASSLLSGGETQYF. The chain carries TRBV7-2 and TRBJ2-5; 10 nucleotides align to TRBD2. Germline loops: CDR1 SGHTA, CDR2 FQGNSA. V gave up 2 bases and J gave up 5 bases; unmatched junction bases: 2. This CDR3 is 14 amino acids long.

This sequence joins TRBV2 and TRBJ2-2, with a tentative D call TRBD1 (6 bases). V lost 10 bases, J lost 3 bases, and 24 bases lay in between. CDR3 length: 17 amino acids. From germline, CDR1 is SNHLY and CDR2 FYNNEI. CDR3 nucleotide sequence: TGTGCCACACGCACCTACCCGAGGGGGTCGGACACCGGGGAGCTGTTTTTT. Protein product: CATRTYPRGSDTGELFF.

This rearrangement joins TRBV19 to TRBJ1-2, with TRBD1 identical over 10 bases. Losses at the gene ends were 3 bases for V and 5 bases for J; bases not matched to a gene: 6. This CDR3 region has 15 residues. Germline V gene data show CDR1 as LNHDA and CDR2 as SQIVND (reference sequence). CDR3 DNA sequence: TGTGCCAGTAGTATCGGGACAGGGGAACGGTATGGCTACACCTTC. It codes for CASSIGTGERYGYTF.

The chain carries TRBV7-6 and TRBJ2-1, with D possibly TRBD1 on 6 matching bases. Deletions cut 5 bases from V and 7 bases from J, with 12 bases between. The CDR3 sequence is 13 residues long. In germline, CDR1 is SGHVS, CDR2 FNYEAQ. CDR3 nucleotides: TGTGCCAGCAGCCCCAGGGGAAATAATGAGCAGTTCTTC. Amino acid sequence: CASSPRGNNEQFF.

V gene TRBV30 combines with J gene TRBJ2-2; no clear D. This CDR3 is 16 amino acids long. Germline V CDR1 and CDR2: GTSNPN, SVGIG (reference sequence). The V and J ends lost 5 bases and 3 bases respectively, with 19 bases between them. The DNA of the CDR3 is TGTGCCTGGTTATCCCGCACCTTCGAGGACACCGGGGAGCTGTTTTTT. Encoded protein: CAWLSRTFEDTGELFF.

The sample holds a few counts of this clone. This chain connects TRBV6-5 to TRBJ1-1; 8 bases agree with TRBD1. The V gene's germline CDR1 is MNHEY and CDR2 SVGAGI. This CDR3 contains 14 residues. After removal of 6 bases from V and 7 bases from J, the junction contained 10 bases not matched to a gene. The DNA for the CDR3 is TGTGCCAGCAGAGCGGACAGGGATACTGGTGAAGCTTTCTTT. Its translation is CASRADRDTGEAFF.

In nucleotides, the CDR3 is TGTGCCTGGGCCCGCGGACAGGGGTATGGCTACACCTTC. It specifies CAWARGQGYGYTF. The chain has TRBV30 and TRBJ1-2; 9 nucleotides align to TRBD1. The CDR3 length is 13 residues. The V gene end was trimmed by 5 bases and the J gene end by 5 bases; junction bases not matched to a gene: 6. Looked up from germline, CDR1 is GTSNPN and CDR2 is SVGIG (reference sequence).

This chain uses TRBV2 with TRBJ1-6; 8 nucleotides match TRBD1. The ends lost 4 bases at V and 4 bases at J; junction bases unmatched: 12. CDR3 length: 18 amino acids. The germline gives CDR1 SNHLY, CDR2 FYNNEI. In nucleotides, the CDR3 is TGTGCCAGCAGTGTGGACAGGGCAGATGGCGGGTATAATTCACCCCTCCACTTT. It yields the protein CASSVDRADGGYNSPLHF.

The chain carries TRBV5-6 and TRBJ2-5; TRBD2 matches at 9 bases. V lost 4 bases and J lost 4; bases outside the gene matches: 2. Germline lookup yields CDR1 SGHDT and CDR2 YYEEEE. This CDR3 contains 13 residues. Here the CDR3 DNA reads TGTGCCAGCAGCCGTAGCGGGGGAGAGACCCAGTACTTC. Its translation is CASSRSGGETQYF.

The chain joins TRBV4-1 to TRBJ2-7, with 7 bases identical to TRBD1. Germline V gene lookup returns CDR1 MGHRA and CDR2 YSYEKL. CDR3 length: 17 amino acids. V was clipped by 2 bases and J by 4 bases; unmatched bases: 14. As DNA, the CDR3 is TGCGCCAGCAGCCAACCGCTCAGACAGGGAAGGGGTTACGAGCAGTACTTC. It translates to CASSQPLRQGRGYEQYF.

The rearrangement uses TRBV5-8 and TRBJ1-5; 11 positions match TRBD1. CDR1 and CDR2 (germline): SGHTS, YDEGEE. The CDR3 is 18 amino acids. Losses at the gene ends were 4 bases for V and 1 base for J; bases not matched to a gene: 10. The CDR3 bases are TGTGCCAGCAGCCCTGGGACAGGGGGTGGGGGAAGCAATCAGCCCCAGCATTTT. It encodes CASSPGTGGGGSNQPQHF.

CDR3 nucleotide sequence: TGTGCCAGCAGCGATACGCGGGGTGAGCAGTTCTTC. Encoded protein: CASSDTRGEQFF. The chain links TRBV7-9 to TRBJ2-1; a possible D gene is TRBD2 (6 bases). Germline lookup yields CDR1 SEHNR and CDR2 FQNEAQ (reference sequence). Between the trimmed V and J ends, which lost 5 bases and 9 bases, there was a span of 11 bases. The CDR3 has 12 amino acids.

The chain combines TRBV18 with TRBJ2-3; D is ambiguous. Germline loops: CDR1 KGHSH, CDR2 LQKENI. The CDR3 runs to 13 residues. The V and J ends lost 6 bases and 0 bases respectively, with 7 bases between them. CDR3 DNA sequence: TGTGCCAGCTCCCCTTTGAGCACAGATACGCAGTATTTT. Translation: CASSPLSTDTQYF.

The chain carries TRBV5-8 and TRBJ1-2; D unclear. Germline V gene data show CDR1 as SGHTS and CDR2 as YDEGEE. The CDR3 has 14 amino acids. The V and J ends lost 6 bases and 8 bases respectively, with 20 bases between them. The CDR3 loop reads CASTSAAAYRGYTF. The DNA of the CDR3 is TGTGCCAGCACCTCCGCGGCAGCCTATCGAGGCTACACCTTC.

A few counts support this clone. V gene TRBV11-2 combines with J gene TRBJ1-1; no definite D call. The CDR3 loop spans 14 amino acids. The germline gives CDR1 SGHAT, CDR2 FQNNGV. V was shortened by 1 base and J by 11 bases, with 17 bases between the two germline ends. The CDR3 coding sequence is TGTGCCAGCAGCTTAGCCGTCGGGATGGATGATGCTTTCTTT. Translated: CASSLAVGMDDAFF.

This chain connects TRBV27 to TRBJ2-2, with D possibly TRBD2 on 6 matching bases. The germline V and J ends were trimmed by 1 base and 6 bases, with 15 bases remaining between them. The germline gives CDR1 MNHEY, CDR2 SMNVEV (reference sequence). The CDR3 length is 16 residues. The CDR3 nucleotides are TGTGCCAGCAGTTTATGGGCGGGGAGTCGACCCGGGGAGCTGTTTTTT. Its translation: CASSLWAGSRPGELFF.

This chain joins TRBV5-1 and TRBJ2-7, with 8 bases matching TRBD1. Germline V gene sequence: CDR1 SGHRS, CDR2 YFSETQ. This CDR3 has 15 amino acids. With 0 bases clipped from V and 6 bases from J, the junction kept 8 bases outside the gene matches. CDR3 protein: CASSLVGQGEGEQYF. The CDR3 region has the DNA TGCGCCAGCAGCTTGGTCGGACAGGGAGAGGGCGAGCAGTACTTC.